A selection of T cell receptor beta chains follows, all from one sample in a study of cytomegalovirus exposure and HLA in healthy donors. Using immunoSEQ multiplex PCR, the repertoire was profiled, and TCRdb retains in-frame clones only, with some absent. In the table there are some 120,000 clones, over 85% of which are singletons. Source material: PBMCs. The receptors were sampled from a woman younger than 30 in good health and CMV-seronegative. Each CDR3 is given with its conserved first and last residue. The D gene is left open where the match is weak. Some rows mark clone size as missing; the rest say once, few, many or name a class of expanded clone.

j_gene,d_gene,abundance,v_gene,CDR3aa,CDR3nt
TRBJ1-1,-,-,TRBV13,CASSLWGDLETEAFF,TGTGCCAGCAGCTTATGGGGGGACCTGGAGACTGAAGCTTTCTTT
TRBJ2-7,TRBD2,-,TRBV28,CASTGGGSYEQYF,TGTGCCAGCACTGGCGGGGGGTCCTACGAGCAGTACTTC
TRBJ1-5,TRBD1,-,TRBV5-6,CASSLFGLGQGGNQPQHF,TGTGCCAGCAGCTTGTTTGGTTTGGGACAGGGAGGCAATCAGCCCCAGCATTTT
TRBJ1-1,-,-,TRBV18,CASSPQGYTEAFF,TGTGCCAGCTCACCACAGGGGTACACTGAAGCTTTCTTT
TRBJ1-6,TRBD1,few,TRBV11-2,CASSFETGWNSPLHF,TGTGCCAGCAGCTTCGAGACAGGGTGGAATTCACCCCTCCACTTT
TRBJ1-2,-,-,TRBV25-1,CASSDLATTYGYTF,TGTGCCAGCAGTGACTTAGCGACAACCTATGGCTACACCTTC
TRBJ2-3,-,-,TRBV9,CASSVDVRGFPDTQYF,TGTGCCAGCAGCGTAGATGTTAGGGGTTTCCCAGATACGCAGTATTTT
TRBJ2-1,-,-,TRBV1,CTSSQDLCGGATEQFF,TGCACCAGCAGCCAAGATCTGTGCGGGGGGGCCACTGAGCAGTTCTTC
TRBJ2-2,-,-,TRBV9,CASSPRAGELFF,TGTGCCAGCAGCCCCAGGGCCGGGGAGCTGTTTTTT
TRBJ1-2,-,-,TRBV6-5,CASSPGGNYGYTF,TGTGCCAGCAGCCCCGGGGGTAACTATGGCTACACCTTC
TRBJ2-1,TRBD2,-,TRBV7-8,CASSLGPHLREGLRSYNEQFF,TGTGCCAGCAGCTTAGGGCCCCATCTTCGGGAGGGCCTGAGGTCCTACAATGAGCAGTTCTTC
TRBJ2-7,-,-,TRBV7-6,CASSSLTDLPYEQYF,TGTGCCAGCAGCTCCCTCACGGACTTGCCCTACGAGCAGTACTTC
TRBJ2-7,TRBD2,once,TRBV11-2,CASRASGAYEQYF,TGTGCCAGCAGAGCTAGCGGGGCTTACGAGCAGTACTTC
TRBJ2-5,TRBD2,-,TRBV28,CASSLVAGGPRRETQYF,TGTGCCAGCAGTTTGGTAGCGGGGGGGCCTCGTCGGGAGACCCAGTACTTC
TRBJ1-2,-,-,TRBV28,CASSLSSRGGYTF,TGTGCCAGCAGTTTATCGTCCAGGGGTGGCTACACCTTC
TRBJ1-5,-,-,TRBV2,CASRVGTQGSNQPQHF,TGTGCCAGCAGGGTCGGGACACAAGGCAGCAATCAGCCCCAGCATTTT
TRBJ2-1,-,-,TRBV5-6,CASSAGPYNEQFF,TGTGCCAGCAGCGCGGGACCGTACAATGAGCAGTTCTTC
TRBJ2-1,TRBD2,-,TRBV10-3,CAIRGDSGSSYNEQFF,TGTGCCATCAGGGGGGATAGCGGGAGCTCCTACAATGAGCAGTTCTTC
TRBJ2-1,-,-,TRBV29-1,CSHKAIAGAYNEQFF,TGCAGTCACAAAGCCATAGCTGGAGCCTACAATGAGCAGTTCTTC
TRBJ2-2,-,-,TRBV10-1,CASSEWGDTGELFF,TGCGCCAGCAGTGAGTGGGGAGACACCGGGGAGCTGTTTTTT
TRBJ2-7,-,-,TRBV25-1,CASSNSMARGSYEQYF,TGTGCCAGCAGCAACTCAATGGCCAGGGGATCCTACGAGCAGTACTTC
TRBJ2-7,-,-,TRBV14,CASSQMGGYEQYF,TGTGCCAGCAGCCAAATGGGGGGATACGAGCAGTACTTC
TRBJ1-1,-,-,TRBV7-2,CASSLETEMNTEAFF,TGTGCCAGCAGCTTAGAGACAGAAATGAACACTGAAGCTTTCTTT
TRBJ2-2,TRBD1,-,TRBV7-2,CASRGTGNTGELFF,TGTGCCAGTCGAGGGACAGGGAACACCGGGGAGCTGTTTTTT
TRBJ2-7,-,-,TRBV9,CASSPRQGGSEQYF,TGTGCCAGCAGCCCACGACAAGGTGGAAGCGAGCAGTACTTC
TRBJ2-3,-,-,TRBV25-1,CASSEYRFTDTQYF,TGTGCCAGCAGTGAATACCGGTTCACAGATACGCAGTATTTT
TRBJ2-2,-,-,TRBV18,CASSPGQNTGELFF,TGTGCCAGCTCTCCTGGACAGAACACCGGGGAGCTGTTTTTT
TRBJ2-6,TRBD2,-,TRBV7-3,CASSLQLAGGSGANVLTF,TGTGCCAGCAGCTTACAATTGGCGGGAGGGTCTGGGGCCAACGTCCTGACTTTC
TRBJ2-2,-,-,TRBV9,CASSLTGYGTGELFF,TGTGCCAGCAGCCTCACAGGGTATGGCACCGGGGAGCTGTTTTTT
TRBJ2-1,TRBD2,-,TRBV5-1,CASSPGVTPGLAVHNEQFF,TGCGCCAGCAGCCCCGGGGTCACGCCGGGACTAGCGGTTCACAATGAGCAGTTCTTC
TRBJ2-5,TRBD2,-,TRBV9,CASSVTGTKQETQYF,TGTGCCAGCAGCGTTACCGGGACTAAACAAGAGACCCAGTACTTC
TRBJ2-7,TRBD2,-,TRBV5-4,CATGTSGGLSYEQYF,TGTGCCACCGGGACTAGCGGGGGGCTCTCCTACGAGCAGTACTTC
TRBJ1-1,-,-,TRBV19,CASSIGRVTEAFF,TGTGCCAGTAGTATTGGGCGGGTCACTGAAGCTTTCTTT
TRBJ1-1,TRBD1,-,TRBV6-1,CASRDRAVNTEAFF,TGTGCCAGCAGAGACAGGGCCGTGAACACTGAAGCTTTCTTT
TRBJ2-3,TRBD2,-,TRBV18,CASSPPQLAGVNTDTQYF,TGTGCCAGCTCACCACCCCAACTAGCGGGTGTTAACACAGATACGCAGTATTTT
TRBJ2-7,TRBD2,-,TRBV27,CASSQRLAGFYEQYF,TGTGCCAGCAGTCAGAGACTAGCGGGATTTTACGAGCAGTACTTC
TRBJ2-2,TRBD2,-,TRBV5-4,CASSPAGGRFTGELFF,TGTGCCAGCAGCCCGGCGGGAGGTCGTTTCACCGGGGAGCTGTTTTTT
TRBJ2-7,TRBD2,-,TRBV4-1,CASSQDLAGVSYEQYF,TGCGCCAGCAGCCAAGATCTAGCGGGGGTCTCCTACGAGCAGTACTTC
TRBJ1-2,TRBD1,once,TRBV6-5,CASSPGTGYGYTF,TGTGCCAGCAGTCCCGGGACAGGCTATGGCTACACCTTC
TRBJ2-1,TRBD2,-,TRBV4-1,CASRGLVHEQFF,TGCGCCAGCAGGGGACTAGTCCATGAGCAGTTCTTC
TRBJ1-1,TRBD1,few,TRBV4-1,CASSRIPGTVTQAFF,TGCGCCAGCAGCCGAATCCCCGGGACAGTGACGCAAGCTTTCTTT
TRBJ2-3,TRBD2,-,TRBV27,CASRAGLGTDTQYF,TGTGCCAGCCGGGCCGGACTAGGCACAGATACGCAGTATTTT